The rows below give T cell receptor beta chains drawn from one sample of a study of T cells in Graves' hyperthyroidism and ophthalmopathy. TCRdb re-analysed the multiplex PCR reads in MiXCR, keeping a single row per CDR3 protein. Counted here are some 720,000 distinct CDR3 sequences, approximately 16% occurring once; the ten biggest clones make up roughly 8%. Sequenced input: blood. These receptors all come from a man aged 18 to 30 with Graves' hyperthyroidism. Each CDR3 is given with its conserved first and last residue. The D gene is left open where the match is weak. Expanded clones get a size class; other rows say once, few or many, or leave the size out.

CDR3nt: TGTGCCAGCGGACCGCCCCAAGAGACCCAGTACTTC; CDR3aa: CASGPPQETQYF; j_gene: TRBJ2-5; d_gene: -; abundance: many; v_gene: TRBV2
CDR3nt: TGTGCCAGCAGTTTCCTCCGGGCGGCTAGCTCCTATAATTCACCCCTCCACTTT; CDR3aa: CASSFLRAASSYNSPLHF; j_gene: TRBJ1-6; d_gene: -; abundance: few; v_gene: TRBV27
CDR3nt: TGTGCCAGCAGCAACCTGGCGGGAGGGAGCACAGATACGCAGTATTTT; CDR3aa: CASSNLAGGSTDTQYF; j_gene: TRBJ2-3; d_gene: TRBD2; abundance: -; v_gene: TRBV9
CDR3nt: TGTGCCAGCAGTTTAAGACAGGGGGGAAATGGCTACACCTTC; CDR3aa: CASSLRQGGNGYTF; j_gene: TRBJ1-2; d_gene: TRBD1; abundance: many; v_gene: TRBV28
CDR3nt: TGTGCCAGCAGTTTAACAGGCGGACAGGGGTACAATGAGCAGTTCTTC; CDR3aa: CASSLTGGQGYNEQFF; j_gene: TRBJ2-1; d_gene: TRBD1; abundance: many; v_gene: TRBV12-3/TRBV12-4
CDR3nt: TGTGCCAGCAGCCCCCTCGGTTATGGCTACACCTTC; CDR3aa: CASSPLGYGYTF; j_gene: TRBJ1-2; d_gene: -; abundance: many; v_gene: TRBV11-2
CDR3nt: TGTGCCAGCAGTGAAAACAGGGGGGACTATGGCTACACCTTC; CDR3aa: CASSENRGDYGYTF; j_gene: TRBJ1-2; d_gene: TRBD1; abundance: -; v_gene: TRBV2
CDR3nt: TGTGCCAGCATGGGGGGAGCGATCTACAATGAGCAGTTCTTC; CDR3aa: CASMGGAIYNEQFF; j_gene: TRBJ2-1; d_gene: -; abundance: many; v_gene: TRBV6-1
CDR3nt: TGTGCCAGTACCCCCAGTGGGGGGAGCAATGAGCAGTTCTTC; CDR3aa: CASTPSGGSNEQFF; j_gene: TRBJ2-1; d_gene: -; abundance: -; v_gene: TRBV19
CDR3nt: TGTGCCTGCCAAAGACCGAACACCGGGGAGCTGTTTTTT; CDR3aa: CACQRPNTGELFF; j_gene: TRBJ2-2; d_gene: -; abundance: many; v_gene: TRBV30
CDR3nt: TGTGCCAGTAGTTCAGATACAGGGGGGACTGAAGCTTTCTTT; CDR3aa: CASSSDTGGTEAFF; j_gene: TRBJ1-1; d_gene: TRBD1; abundance: -; v_gene: TRBV19
CDR3nt: TGCGCCAGCAGCCAAGAGAGGGGCGGTCTGTCGGGCAATGAGCAGTTCTTC; CDR3aa: CASSQERGGLSGNEQFF; j_gene: TRBJ2-1; d_gene: -; abundance: -; v_gene: TRBV4-1
CDR3nt: TGTGCCAGCCAGTCCGGGACTAGCGGTTGGCGGTCCTACGAGCAGTACTTC; CDR3aa: CASQSGTSGWRSYEQYF; j_gene: TRBJ2-7; d_gene: TRBD2; abundance: few; v_gene: TRBV6-1